This is a list of T cell receptor beta chains from one sample in a study of T cells after yellow fever vaccination. TCRdb ran MiXCR on the 5' RACE reads and lists one entry per CDR3 protein. The table shows roughly 170,000 distinct CDR3 sequences, with 5.5% to 7.5% occurring only once. This specimen consisted of CD4+ T cells sorted from PBMCs, obtained on the day of the first yellow fever vaccination. These receptors came from a man aged 18 to 29 who received the YFV17D yellow fever vaccine. CDR3s include the opening cysteine and the closing phenylalanine or tryptophan. A D gene is named only where the DNA matches it firmly. Some rows mark clone size as missing; the rest say once, few, many or name a class of expanded clone.

v_call	j_call	clone_size	d_call	cdr3_nt	cdr3_aa
TRBV19	TRBJ1-4	few	-	TGTGCCAGTACTGGCCGCTTGGGGGAAAAACTGTTTTTT	CASTGRLGEKLFF
TRBV6-5	TRBJ1-1	few	-	TGTGCCAGCAGTTATTCCGACTCCAGGAACACTGAAGCTTTCTTT	CASSYSDSRNTEAFF
TRBV15	TRBJ2-5	few	TRBD2	TGTGCCACCAGCAGCGGGATGCGGGGGGTTGAGACCCAGTACTTC	CATSSGMRGVETQYF
TRBV20-1	TRBJ1-5	many	-	TGCAGTGCTAGCCAGGACAGCAATCAGCCCCAGCATTTT	CSASQDSNQPQHF
TRBV10-3	TRBJ1-1	-	-	TGTGCCATCAGGCGAGGACAGCAGAACACTGAAGCTTTCTTT	CAIRRGQQNTEAFF
TRBV2	TRBJ2-1	few	-	TGTGCCAGCAAAGGGGACGGCGATGAGCAGTTCTTC	CASKGDGDEQFF
TRBV18	TRBJ2-3	many	TRBD1	TGTGCCAGCTCAAGAGACAGGGCCAGGGCAGATACGCAGTATTTT	CASSRDRARADTQYF
TRBV6-5	TRBJ2-3	many	-	TGTGCCAGCAGTTACACAACGGGGAGCACAGATACGCAGTATTTT	CASSYTTGSTDTQYF
TRBV7-2	TRBJ2-3	-	-	TGTGCTAGCAGCTTACCACAGACAGATACGCAGTATTTT	CASSLPQTDTQYF
TRBV5-1	TRBJ2-5	many	TRBD1	TGCGCCAGTCACCCGGGACAGGGACTGGAGACCCAGTACTTC	CASHPGQGLETQYF
TRBV12-3/TRBV12-4	TRBJ2-4	few	TRBD1	TGTGCCAGCAGGGGGGGGACAGGGGAGTGGAACATTCAGTACTTC	CASRGGTGEWNIQYF
TRBV6-2/TRBV6-3	TRBJ1-1	many	-	TGTGCCAGCAGTTATGGGCGGACGACTGAAGCTTTCTTT	CASSYGRTTEAFF
TRBV10-2	TRBJ1-1	many	-	TGCGCCAGCAGTGATCGAAGAGGGAACACTGAAGCTTTCTTT	CASSDRRGNTEAFF